This is a list of T cell receptor beta chains from one sample in a study of OX40 agonist ivuxolimab in advanced cancers. Profiled with immunoSEQ multiplex PCR; TCRdb holds only in-frame clones, not every one. The sample holds nearly 60,000 clones, approximately 80% seen once. The material was CD4+ or CD8+ T cells sorted from blood, obtained in a trial of the OX40 agonist ivuxolimab. All receptors come from an adult with an advanced solid tumor such as melanoma, head and neck, liver or kidney cancer. The CDR3 runs from the conserved cysteine through the conserved F or W. The D gene is left open where the match is weak. Some rows mark clone size as missing; the rest say once, few, many or name a class of expanded clone.

TRBV11-2,TRBJ1-2,-,-,CASSPVGEVDPYTF,TGTGCCAGCAGCCCTGTAGGCGAAGTCGATCCCTACACCTTC
TRBV6-4,TRBJ1-1,-,TRBD1,CASRGQANTEAFF,TGTGCCAGCAGAGGACAGGCGAACACTGAAGCTTTCTTT
TRBV5-1,TRBJ1-1,-,-,CASSRGGENTEAFF,TGCGCCAGCAGCCGGGGGGGCGAGAACACTGAAGCTTTCTTT
TRBV11-3,TRBJ1-3,-,-,CASSSRGSGNTIYF,TGTGCCAGCAGCTCCAGGGGTTCCGGAAACACCATATATTTT
TRBV7-9,TRBJ2-6,-,-,CASSPRRTSGANVLTF,TGTGCCAGCAGCCCTCGACGGACCTCTGGGGCCAACGTCCTGACTTTC
TRBV5-6,TRBJ1-2,-,-,CASTVIQGDYGYTF,TGTGCCAGCACCGTAATACAGGGTGACTATGGCTACACCTTC
TRBV4-1,TRBJ1-5,-,-,CASSQSQGLINQPQHF,TGCGCCAGCAGCCAGTCCCAGGGGCTCATCAATCAGCCCCAGCATTTT
TRBV6-5,TRBJ1-1,-,-,CASSGQLNTEAFF,TGTGCCAGCAGCGGACAGTTGAACACTGAAGCTTTCTTT
TRBV4-2,TRBJ2-1,-,TRBD2,CASSQHNSGGSFYNEQFF,TGTGCCAGCAGCCAACATAATAGCGGGGGCTCGTTTTACAATGAGCAGTTCTTC
TRBV28,TRBJ2-1,-,TRBD1,CASSAPGQGLSEQFF,TGTGCCAGCAGTGCCCCGGGACAGGGGTTGAGTGAGCAGTTCTTC
TRBV4-2,TRBJ2-2,-,TRBD1,CASSQVSGQGNTGELFF,TGTGCCAGCAGCCAAGTATCAGGACAGGGGAACACCGGGGAGCTGTTTTTT
TRBV5-1,TRBJ1-6,-,-,CASSAGGDPYNSPLHF,TGCGCCAGCAGCGCGGGGGGGGACCCCTATAATTCACCCCTCCACTTT
TRBV11-3,TRBJ2-7,-,TRBD2,CASSLAPVRGRGNYEQYF,TGTGCCAGCAGCTTAGCCCCGGTACGAGGGCGGGGGAACTACGAGCAGTACTTC
TRBV7-2,TRBJ1-5,-,-,CASSLEGGVGQPQHF,TGTGCCAGCAGCTTAGAGGGGGGAGTCGGTCAGCCCCAGCATTTT
TRBV11-2,TRBJ1-3,-,-,CASSWSGASSGNTIYF,TGTGCCAGCAGCTGGTCAGGGGCCTCCTCTGGAAACACCATATATTTT
TRBV11-3,TRBJ2-3,few,-,CASSLTGLFSTDTQYF,TGTGCCAGCTCATTGACCGGGCTCTTTAGCACAGATACGCAGTATTTT
TRBV29-1,TRBJ2-1,-,TRBD1,CSVDLGTGTNEQFF,TGCAGCGTTGACCTGGGGACAGGTACAAATGAGCAGTTCTTC
TRBV27,TRBJ1-2,-,TRBD1,CASSLQGASNYGYTF,TGTGCCAGCAGTTTACAGGGGGCATCTAACTATGGCTACACCTTC
TRBV6-1,TRBJ1-5,few,-,CASQGGSGNQPQHF,TGTGCCAGCCAGGGAGGCAGTGGCAATCAGCCCCAGCATTTT
TRBV7-3,TRBJ2-7,-,TRBD2,CASSSGTSGTYEQYF,TGTGCCAGCAGCTCCGGGACTAGCGGTACCTACGAGCAGTACTTC
TRBV5-1,TRBJ2-2,-,TRBD2,CASSLVGLAGARNTGELFF,TGCGCCAGCAGCTTGGTGGGACTAGCGGGGGCCCGGAACACCGGGGAGCTGTTTTTT
TRBV12-2,TRBJ2-1,-,-,CASRLAYEGDYNEQFF,TGTGCAAGTCGCTTAGCCTACGAAGGGGACTACAATGAGCAGTTCTTC
TRBV15,TRBJ1-5,few,-,CATSRGYSNQPQHF,TGTGCCACCAGCAGGGGTTATAGCAATCAGCCCCAGCATTTT
TRBV18,TRBJ1-2,-,-,CASTGGDLNNYGYTF,TGTGCCAGCACCGGCGGGGACTTGAATAACTATGGCTACACCTTC
TRBV10-3,TRBJ1-6,medium-sized,-,CAISGGNSPLHF,TGTGCCATCAGTGGGGGAAATTCACCCCTCCACTTT
TRBV15,TRBJ1-2,-,-,CATSRDSGGYGYTF,TGTGCCACCAGCAGAGATTCAGGTGGCTATGGCTACACCTTC
TRBV19,TRBJ2-7,-,TRBD1,CASSGQGSYEQYF,TGTGCCAGTAGCGGACAGGGCTCCTACGAGCAGTACTTC
TRBV28,TRBJ2-1,-,TRBD2,CASSPSAGGYNEQFF,TGTGCCAGCAGTCCCTCAGCGGGGGGATACAATGAGCAGTTCTTC
TRBV18,TRBJ2-1,-,TRBD2,CASSLWSGGDYNEQFF,TGTGCCAGCTCACTTTGGAGCGGGGGGGACTACAATGAGCAGTTCTTC
TRBV5-6,TRBJ1-2,few,-,CASSFWGEVGYGYTF,TGTGCCAGCAGCTTTTGGGGAGAGGTTGGCTATGGCTACACCTTC
TRBV14,TRBJ2-3,-,-,CASSPRLGADTQYF,TGTGCCAGCAGCCCTCGCCTAGGGGCAGATACGCAGTATTTT
TRBV7-2,TRBJ1-2,-,-,CASSLALMNYGYTF,TGTGCCAGCAGCTTAGCGCTGATGAACTATGGCTACACCTTC
TRBV19,TRBJ1-3,-,-,CASSINPGVSTNTIYF,TGTGCCAGTAGTATCAATCCGGGAGTGTCAACCAACACCATATATTTT
TRBV7-3,TRBJ2-3,-,-,CASSPAPGRNTQYF,TGTGCCAGCAGCCCCGCGCCCGGGAGAAATACGCAGTATTTT
TRBV27,TRBJ1-6,-,TRBD1,CASQRQGEYSPLHF,TGTGCCAGCCAACGACAGGGCGAGTATTCACCCCTCCACTTT
TRBV5-1,TRBJ2-2,-,-,CAASQGTNTGELFF,TGCGCGGCAAGTCAGGGTACGAACACCGGGGAGCTGTTTTTT
TRBV19,TRBJ1-1,-,-,CASSNAGRPNTEAFF,TGTGCCAGTAGTAATGCGGGGCGCCCGAACACTGAAGCTTTCTTT
TRBV19,TRBJ2-1,-,TRBD1,CATATADRGISYEQFF,TGTGCCACCGCCACGGCGGACAGGGGCATTAGCTATGAGCAGTTCTTC
TRBV7-2,TRBJ2-2,-,TRBD1,CASSSPGQLNTGELFF,TGTGCCAGCAGCTCTCCGGGACAGCTGAACACCGGGGAGCTGTTTTTT
TRBV6-1,TRBJ1-5,-,-,CASSENTGRGQPQHF,TGTGCCAGCAGTGAAAATACAGGGCGGGGTCAGCCCCAGCATTTT
TRBV29-1,TRBJ1-4,-,-,CSVAETVTGATNEKLFF,TGCAGCGTTGCGGAGACCGTAACCGGGGCAACTAATGAAAAACTGTTTTTT
TRBV10-1,TRBJ2-1,-,TRBD1,CASSLDRTYNEQFF,TGCGCCAGCAGTTTGGACAGGACCTACAATGAGCAGTTCTTC
TRBV18,TRBJ1-2,-,-,CASSPRDAGYTF,TGTGCCAGCTCTCCCCGGGACGCCGGCTACACCTTC
TRBV11-3,TRBJ2-3,-,-,CASSSSRGGTQYF,TGTGCCAGCAGCTCAAGCAGGGGAGGAACGCAGTATTTT
TRBV5-4,TRBJ1-6,-,-,CASSLDGINSPLHF,TGTGCCAGCAGCTTGGATGGCATCAATTCACCCCTCCACTTT
TRBV18,TRBJ1-1,-,TRBD1,CASSPSDRGTEAFF,TGTGCCAGCTCACCGTCGGACAGGGGGACTGAAGCTTTCTTT
TRBV2,TRBJ1-5,-,-,CASRDQRSNQPQHF,TGTGCCAGCAGGGACCAAAGGAGCAATCAGCCCCAGCATTTT
TRBV6-5,TRBJ1-2,-,-,CASSDGGADYGYTF,TGTGCCAGCAGTGACGGGGGCGCAGACTATGGCTACACCTTC
TRBV6-5,TRBJ2-7,-,-,CATPLGGEQYF,TGTGCCACCCCCCTCGGGGGTGAGCAGTACTTC
TRBV7-9,TRBJ2-3,few,-,CASVLGEDTQYF,TGTGCCAGCGTATTAGGGGAGGATACGCAGTATTTT
TRBV5-1,TRBJ1-4,-,TRBD1,CASSLQGAGSGEKLFF,TGCGCCAGCAGCTTACAGGGGGCGGGTAGTGGAGAAAAACTGTTTTTT
TRBV19,TRBJ1-5,-,-,CASRPAQGNQPQHF,TGTGCCAGTAGACCGGCCCAGGGGAATCAGCCCCAGCATTTT
TRBV19,TRBJ2-2,few,-,CASRPRGDRVTRGTGELFF,TGTGCCAGTAGGCCTCGAGGGGACAGAGTCACCCGGGGGACCGGGGAGCTGTTTTTT
TRBV11-2,TRBJ1-1,-,-,CASSSLPEAFF,TGTGCCAGCAGCTCTCTACCTGAAGCTTTCTTT